The clone carrying this T cell receptor (beta chain) appeared a few times. Antigen: not known. A much larger clone differs by one base, so this may be a read error. The same CDR3 is also encoded by other DNA sequences in this sample. Under the authors' procedure: The study built a papillary thyroid cancer distant-metastasis classifier from CDR3 differences across clinicopathological groups. With MiXCR, TCRdb called clones anew from the PCR reads. The V and J calls were not made by the authors but by TCRdb's processing. The table includes 40,000 to 45,000 clones, about 3.3% detected once. These data come from a study of metastatic and nonmetastatic thyroid tumors. Study information: Malignant thyroid and benign thyroid patients provided blood and tumor or nodule tissue whose repertoires were compared. Study-level findings and limits: Reported TCR beta diversity, measured in blood and tumor, was significantly higher for malignant thyroid tumors than for benign nodules.

Prior to thyroid surgery, none of the patients had received any treatment. Germline V gene sequence: CDR1 MNHEY, CDR2 SVGAGI. The CDR3 is 12 residues long. V dropped 3 bases and J dropped 5 bases, with 4 bases sitting between them. Sequenced input: blood. This chain links TRBV6-5 with TRBJ2-2; unclear D gene. This receptor was taken from a female donor with papillary thyroid cancer or a benign thyroid nodule (not recorded which). Some clones in this sample may be carry-over from other donors' samples. The CDR3 protein is CASSYRTGELFF. The CDR3 DNA reads TGTGCCAGCAGTTATCGGACCGGGGAGCTGTTTTTT.